Shown below are 29 T cell receptor beta chains from a single sample sequenced in a study of Graves' ophthalmopathy and Graves' hyperthyroidism. The study amplified TCR beta CDR3 regions using RNA transcripts. An initial RT-PCR round employing HTBI primers preceded a second-round multiplex PCR. A single record per CDR3 protein comes from TCRdb applying MiXCR to the multiplex PCR reads. The sample records about half a million distinct CDR3 sequences, 13% to 15% being singletons. The specimen was blood. The receptors were gathered from a woman under 40 with Graves' ophthalmopathy.

This clonotype was observed many times. This chain joins TRBV7-9 and TRBJ2-7; 9 bases map to TRBD1. CDR1 and CDR2 from the germline V gene are SEHNR and FQNEAQ (reference sequence). The CDR3 sequence is 15 residues long. The ends lost 2 bases at V and 2 bases at J; junction bases unmatched: 4. Here the CDR3 DNA reads TGTGCCAGCAGCTTATCGGGACAGGGTACCTACGAGCAGTACTTC. This encodes CASSLSGQGTYEQYF.

This clonotype was picked up many times. The chain links TRBV27 to TRBJ1-2, with TRBD1 as a possible D gene (6 bases). The CDR3 is 15 amino acids. The V gene's germline CDR1 is MNHEY and CDR2 SMNVEV (reference sequence). Between the trimmed V and J ends, which lost 3 bases and 8 bases, there was a span of 19 bases. The CDR3 sequence is CASSLGSPGAGGYTF. DNA for the CDR3: TGTGCCAGCAGTTTGGGCTCCCCAGGGGCGGGGGGCTACACCTTC.

This clonotype was picked up a small number of times. This chain joins TRBV6-1 and TRBJ1-5; D is unclear. The CDR3 extends over 13 amino acids. Trimming cost V 10 bases and J 6 bases, with 16 bases left between them. In germline, CDR1 is MNHNS, CDR2 SASEGT. The CDR3 nucleotides are TGTGCCACCGCTGGACGGGGATTTCAGCCCCAGCATTTT. This gives the protein CATAGRGFQPQHF.

Concerning this clonotype itself: This may be a read error: a much more frequent sequence differs by one nucleotide. V and J are TRBV6-5 and TRBJ2-7, with 8 bases fitting TRBD2. This CDR3 contains 15 residues. Per the germline V gene, CDR1 is MNHEY and CDR2 is SVGAGI. The CDR3 is CASSHSTGLVYEQYF. CDR3 nucleotide sequence: TGTGCCAGCAGTCACTCGACGGGACTAGTTTACGAGCAGTACTTC.

This clonotype was recorded at least ten times. V gene TRBV5-6 combines with J gene TRBJ1-1, with D maybe TRBD1 (6 bases). Germline values: CDR1 SGHDT, CDR2 YYEEEE. V shed 6 bases and J shed 4 bases, with 16 bases lying between them. This CDR3 spans 14 amino acids. The CDR3 region has the DNA TGTGCCAGCACCAACGAGGGGGATATCACTGAAGCTTTCTTT. As protein: CASTNEGDITEAFF.

This clonotype was observed a few times. V and J are TRBV3-1 and TRBJ2-7; D remains ambiguous. The CDR3 is 16 amino acids. V was trimmed by 4 bases and J by 4 bases, leaving 20 bases between them. Germline CDR1 LGHDT, CDR2 YNNKEL (reference sequence). CDR3 residues: CASSLYGSSLTYEQYF. The CDR3, as DNA: TGTGCCAGCAGCCTTTACGGCTCCTCACTAACTTACGAGCAGTACTTC.

About this clonotype: Here the CDR3 omits its conserved ending phenylalanine or tryptophan, so a read error is the likely source. The chain combines TRBV7-2 with TRBJ2-2, with TRBD2 identical over 9 bases. The V gene's germline CDR1 is SGHTA and CDR2 FQGNSA. V trimming: 6 bases; J trimming: 5 bases; junction bases outside the gene matches: 7. The CDR3 is made up of 15 amino acids. The CDR3 nucleotides are TGTGCCAGCAGAATAGCGGGGGACTTTACCGGGGAGCTGTTTGTT. Translating gives CASRIAGDFTGELFV.

This clonotype was seen ten or more times. The chain combines TRBV6-4 with TRBJ1-2; 10 positions match TRBD1. This CDR3 region has 13 residues. CDR1 is MRHNA and CDR2 is SNTAGT in the germline V gene. The J segment lost 8 bases and the V segment lost 7 bases, leaving 7 bases of the junction unmatched. CDR3 sequence (DNA): TGTGCCAGCAAACCGGGACAGGGGTTCGGCTACACCTTC. Translated, it gives CASKPGQGFGYTF.

The sample holds many counts of this clonotype. The chain combines TRBV5-1 with TRBJ2-7, with 9 bases identical to TRBD1. The CDR3 is 15 amino acids. The ends lost 3 bases at V and 2 bases at J; junction bases unmatched: 6. Germline CDR1 is SGHRS and CDR2 is YFSETQ. DNA for the CDR3: TGCGCCAGCAGCTCCCGGACAGGGGCCCCCTACGAGCAGTACTTC. Translated: CASSSRTGAPYEQYF.

This clonotype was seen ten or more times. J is TRBJ2-7 and V is TRBV20-1; TRBD2 might be the D (5 bases). The CDR3 runs 13 residues. V lost 1 base and J lost 2, with 9 bases in between. Germline lookup yields CDR1 DFQATT and CDR2 SNEGSKA (reference sequence). CDR3 amino acids: CSARGRVPYEQYF. CDR3 DNA: TGCAGTGCTAGAGGGCGGGTTCCCTACGAGCAGTACTTC.

This clonotype was seen repeatedly, ten times or more. V usage is TRBV28 and J usage is TRBJ1-3; weak D call: TRBD1 (5 bases). Deletions cut 5 bases from V and 4 bases from J, with 18 bases between. This CDR3 region has 16 residues. The germline V gene encodes CDR1 MDHEN and CDR2 SYDVKM. The CDR3 DNA sequence: TGTGCCAGCAGTCCCCCCCCCAGGGAGTCGGGAAACACCATATATTTT. It is translated as CASSPPPRESGNTIYF.

This clonotype has at least ten counts. V and J are TRBV6-5 and TRBJ2-5; D not resolved. Trimming took 2 bases from V and 5 from J, leaving 12 bases between them. Germline loops: CDR1 MNHEY, CDR2 SVGAGI. The CDR3 is 14 residues long. CDR3 DNA sequence: TGTGCCAGCAGTTACCGACAAATTGTCGAGACCCAGTACTTC. Its protein product is CASSYRQIVETQYF.

This clonotype was seen more than once but under ten times. V usage is TRBV5-1 and J usage is TRBJ1-2; 9 nucleotides line up with TRBD1. CDR3 length: 13 residues. Looked up from germline, CDR1 is SGHRS and CDR2 is YFSETQ. Losses at the gene ends were 2 bases for V and 8 bases for J; bases not matched to a gene: 4. CDR3 protein: CASSLGTGFGYTF. Written as DNA, the CDR3 is TGCGCCAGCAGCTTAGGGACAGGGTTCGGCTACACCTTC.

This sequence joins TRBV28 and TRBJ2-7; no definite D call. The germline V gene encodes CDR1 MDHEN and CDR2 SYDVKM. The germline V and J ends were trimmed by 3 bases and 2 bases, with 17 bases remaining between them. The CDR3 extends over 16 amino acids. Written as DNA, the CDR3 is TGTGCCAGCAGTTTCCCACCTTTCACGAACCCCTACGAGCAGTACTTC. It specifies CASSFPPFTNPYEQYF.

The V and J genes are TRBV24-1 and TRBJ2-7, with D possibly being TRBD2 (5 bases). Trimming removed 5 bases from V and 3 bases from J, with 7 bases in between. CDR3 length: 12 amino acids. Per germline, CDR1 KGHDR and CDR2 SFDVKD. Here the CDR3 reads CATSGRGYEQYF. CDR3 bases: TGTGCCACCAGTGGACGGGGCTACGAGCAGTACTTC.

This clonotype was found many times. The chain is built from TRBV2 and TRBJ1-5; D is ambiguous. Trimming took 4 bases from V and 2 from J, leaving 12 bases between them. The germline gives CDR1 SNHLY, CDR2 FYNNEI. The CDR3 contains 15 residues. CDR3 amino acids: CASSAQRSGNQPQHF. The CDR3 coding sequence is TGTGCCAGCAGTGCCCAAAGGTCGGGCAATCAGCCCCAGCATTTT. Filled out from reference TRBV2 and TRBJ1-5, the complete variable domain reads EPEVTQTPSHQVTQMGQEVILRCVPISNHLYFYWYRQILGQKVEFLVSFYNNEISEKSEIFDDQFSVERPDGSNFTLKIRSTKLEDSAMYFCASSAQRSGNQPQHFGDGTRLSIL.

The sample holds many counts of this clonotype. V is TRBV7-2 and J is TRBJ2-7; a possible D gene is TRBD1 (5 bases). V lost 2 bases to trimming and J lost 2 bases, with 10 bases between them. The CDR3 spans 14 residues. Per the germline V gene, CDR1 is SGHTA and CDR2 is FQGNSA. The CDR3 DNA reads as TGTGCCAGCAGCTTACACAGACAGACCTACGAGCAGTACTTC. Its translation is CASSLHRQTYEQYF.

This clonotype was seen at least ten times. V gene TRBV28 combines with J gene TRBJ2-3; D unresolved. The CDR3 length is 10 residues. Germline V lookup: CDR1 MDHEN, CDR2 SYDVKM. With 5 bases removed from V and 6 bases from J, the gap between germline ends came to 3 bases. CDR3 in amino acids: CASSSDTQYF. The CDR3 DNA reads as TGTGCCAGCAGTAGCGATACGCAGTATTTT.

As regards this clonotype: No conserved phenylalanine or tryptophan is present at the end of the CDR3, so a read error is the likely explanation. This chain connects TRBV20-1 to TRBJ1-2; possibly TRBD1 for D (5 bases). V gave up 6 bases and J gave up 2 bases, with 10 bases separating them. The CDR3 extends over 12 amino acids. The germline V gene has CDR1 DFQATT and CDR2 SNEGSKA (reference sequence). CDR3 sequence: CSAGESNYGYTY. As DNA, the CDR3 is TGCAGTGCGGGGGAGAGCAACTATGGCTACACCTAC.

There are many counts of this clonotype. The gene calls are TRBV12-3 or TRBV12-4 and TRBJ1-2; D call uncertain. This CDR3 has 13 amino acids. Trimming stripped 10 bases from V and 3 bases from J, with 15 bases between. Written as DNA, the CDR3 is TGTGCCACTCTGCGGGGAGGAGACTATGGCTACACCTTC. It specifies CATLRGGDYGYTF.

In the case of this clonotype: A read error is possible here, since a much larger clone lies one base away. The V and J genes are TRBV6-5 and TRBJ2-2, with no clear D. This CDR3 has 15 residues. Germline CDR1 MNHEY, CDR2 SVGAGI. Trimming took off 2 bases at V and 7 bases at J, with 14 bases between the two ends. This CDR3 reads CASSYLSPRDGELFF. DNA of the CDR3: TGTGCCAGCAGTTACCTTTCTCCTAGGGACGGGGAGCTGTTTTTT.

This clonotype was detected ten times or more. This chain links TRBV12-3 or TRBV12-4 with TRBJ2-2; D possibly matches TRBD1 or TRBD2 (6 bases each). V was shortened by 9 bases and J by 3 bases, with 20 bases between the two germline ends. CDR3 size: 16 residues. CDR3 loop: CASSWVGGRDTGELFF. The CDR3 DNA sequence: TGTGCCAGTTCTTGGGTTGGGGGGCGCGACACCGGGGAGCTGTTTTTT.

There are many counts of this clonotype. The V call is TRBV12-3 or TRBV12-4, the J call TRBJ2-7; the D gene is possibly TRBD2 (5 bases). The CDR3 runs 14 residues. V lost 7 bases and J lost 0, with 13 bases in between. Here the CDR3 DNA reads TGTGCCAGCACCTCTGGCGGGCGCTCCTACGAGCAGTACTTC. The encoded protein is CASTSGGRSYEQYF.

This clonotype was recorded at least ten times. The chain joins TRBV27 to TRBJ1-5; D not resolved. Per the germline V gene, CDR1 is MNHEY and CDR2 is SMNVEV (reference sequence). The length of the CDR3 is 13 residues. Deletions cut 3 bases from V and 4 bases from J, with 7 bases between. The CDR3 nucleotides are TGTGCCAGCAGTTTTTTGCCAAATCAGCCCCAGCATTTT. Its protein is CASSFLPNQPQHF.

This clonotype has ten or more counts. This chain joins TRBV18 and TRBJ1-6; TRBD1 matches at 7 bases. Germline-derived CDR1 and CDR2 are KGHSH and LQKENI. The CDR3 contains 16 residues. The J segment lost 7 bases and the V segment lost 1 base, leaving 7 bases of the junction unmatched. The CDR3 DNA follows: TGTGCCAGCTCACCACGGGGACAGATTGTAAATTCACCCCTCCACTTT. Translation: CASSPRGQIVNSPLHF.

CDR3 in amino acids: CASSYTTGGPNQPQHF. The DNA for the CDR3 is TGTGCCAGCAGTTACACGACAGGGGGACCGAATCAGCCCCAGCATTTT. This rearrangement joins TRBV6-2 or TRBV6-3 to TRBJ1-5; 9 nucleotides align to TRBD1. This CDR3 comprises 16 residues. With 2 bases clipped from V and 4 bases from J, the junction kept 6 bases outside the gene matches. Germline values: CDR1 MNHEY, CDR2 SVGEGT.

This clonotype was observed at least ten times. The chain uses TRBV7-9 and TRBJ2-7; tentatively, D is TRBD2 (6 bases). V lost 6 bases, J lost 2 bases, and 11 bases lay in between. Germline assignment: CDR1 SEHNR and CDR2 FQNEAQ (reference sequence). This CDR3 is 13 amino acids long. DNA for the CDR3: TGTGCCAGCAGGGGACTGGAAGCCTACGAGCAGTACTTC. This translates into CASRGLEAYEQYF. Using reference TRBV7-9 and TRBJ2-7 for the parts outside the CDR3, the full variable domain is DTGVSQNPRHKITKRGQNVTFRCDPISEHNRLYWYRQTLGQGPEFLTYFQNEAQLEKSRLLSDRFSAERPKGSFSTLEIQRTEQGDSAMYLCASRGLEAYEQYFGPGTRLTVT.

This sequence joins TRBV11-1 and TRBJ1-2; 7 nucleotides match TRBD1. Germline CDR1 is SGHAT and CDR2 is FQDESV (reference sequence). This CDR3 is built from 12 residues. V shed 8 bases and J 3 bases; nucleotides not matched to a gene: 3. The CDR3 nucleotides read TGTGCCAGCTCCGGGACAGACTATGGCTACACCTTC. Its translation is CASSGTDYGYTF.

This chain uses TRBV20-1 with TRBJ1-2; TRBD1 matches 7 bases. Germline values: CDR1 DFQATT, CDR2 SNEGSKA (reference sequence). The CDR3 has 11 amino acids. Trimming took 5 bases from V and 8 from J; bases not matched to a gene: 5. The chain's CDR3 is CSAPTGDGYTF. CDR3 nucleotide sequence: TGCAGTGCTCCTACAGGGGACGGCTACACCTTC.